This passage covers 8 T cell receptor beta chains from one sample sequenced in a study of vaccination and CD4 T cells after COVID-19. No antigen is known for these receptors. Scientists ran DNA taken from cultured CD4+ T cells through the Oncomine TCR Beta short-read assay for sequencing. Each CDR3 protein gets one entry after TCRdb re-called the PCR reads with MiXCR. This table has approximately 21,000 distinct CDR3 sequences, about 50% appearing once. Treatment: approximately nine-day PBMC culture with coronavirus spike peptide pools or control peptides (ViraFEST assay). Sequenced material: CD4+ T cells from blood, cultured in vitro. These receptors were collected from a human donor who had recovered from COVID-19.

Only a few counts were recorded for this clonotype. This chain links TRBV7-9 with TRBJ1-1; possible D gene TRBD1, 6 bases. The ends were cut back, 1 base at V and 4 bases at J, with 10 bases in the middle. Germline loops: CDR1 SEHNR, CDR2 FQNEAQ (reference sequence). CDR3 length: 14 amino acids. The CDR3 region is CASSLEGERTEAFF. In DNA, the CDR3 is TGTGCCAGCAGCTTAGAGGGGGAACGCACTGAAGCTTTCTTT.

The chain combines TRBV7-2 with TRBJ2-2, with D unclear. Trimming removed 2 bases at V and 7 bases at J, with 14 bases between. The CDR3 is made up of 15 amino acids. CDR1 is SGHTA, CDR2 FQGNSA, per germline. In DNA, the CDR3 is TGTGCCAGCAGCTTACAAGGATACGTTGGCGGGGAGCTGTTTTTT. This codes for CASSLQGYVGGELFF.

This clonotype showed up just a few times. The chain joins TRBV6-1 to TRBJ1-5; D gene unclear. The CDR3 sequence is 17 residues long. Per the germline V gene, CDR1 is MNHNS and CDR2 is SASEGT. The V and J ends lost 1 base and 0 bases respectively, with 13 bases between them. CDR3 sequence: CASSEGRIAYSNQPQHF. CDR3 coding DNA: TGTGCCAGCAGTGAAGGGAGAATAGCTTATAGCAATCAGCCCCAGCATTTT.

The J gene is TRBJ1-5, the V gene TRBV12-3 or TRBV12-4; D may be TRBD1 (6 bases). The length of the CDR3 is 15 residues. V lost 6 bases and J 6 bases, leaving 18 bases between the germline ends. CDR3 nucleotides: TGTGCCAGCAGCGCCCCTTTGGGGGCGGGTCAGCCCCAGCATTTT. Translation gives CASSAPLGAGQPQHF.

The J gene is TRBJ2-3, the V gene TRBV11-2; tentative D call: TRBD2 (5 bases). Germline CDR1 is SGHAT and CDR2 is FQNNGV. The CDR3 is 18 residues long. Trimming took off 3 bases at V and 0 bases at J, with 19 bases between the two ends. The CDR3 region is CASSFEGLFPLSTDTQYF. In DNA, the CDR3 is TGTGCCAGCAGCTTCGAAGGACTGTTCCCCCTTAGCACAGATACGCAGTATTTT.

In this sample, this clonotype turned up a few times. The chain recombines TRBV20-1 with TRBJ2-5; D gene uncertain. The CDR3 loop spans 14 amino acids. The germline V gene encodes CDR1 DFQATT and CDR2 SNEGSKA (reference sequence). V lost 5 bases to trimming and J lost 3 bases, with 16 bases between them. CDR3 sequence reads: CSARPRAGKETQYF. As DNA, the CDR3 is TGCAGTGCTCGCCCACGGGCTGGGAAAGAGACCCAGTACTTC.

This chain connects TRBV28 to TRBJ1-2, with TRBD1 as a possible D gene (6 bases). CDR3 length: 14 residues. Germline V lookup: CDR1 MDHEN, CDR2 SYDVKM. V was shortened by 10 bases and J by 8 bases, with 23 bases between the two germline ends. The CDR3 DNA is TGTGCCACACAAACAACACAGCGAAGGGGGGGCTACACCTTC. Residues: CATQTTQRRGGYTF.

The CDR3 bases are TGTGCCAGCAGTGGTCAGGGGAATTCACCCCTCCACTTT. Protein sequence: CASSGQGNSPLHF. V gene TRBV2 combines with J gene TRBJ1-6; TRBD1 is a possible D gene (6 bases). The germline V and J ends were trimmed by 4 bases and 7 bases, with 8 bases remaining between them. This CDR3 has 13 amino acids. Germline CDR1 reads SNHLY; CDR2 reads FYNNEI.